The 11 T cell receptor beta chains given below trace back to one sample, sequenced in a study of T cell responses to AZD1222 COVID-19 vaccine. Libraries were prepared by immunoSEQ multiplex PCR; TCRdb keeps only in-frame clonotypes and omits some of them. The profile covers about 140,000 clones, with about 94% appearing a single time and approximately 4.3% taken by the ten largest. The sample in question was peripheral blood, obtained 28 days after the second AZD1222 dose. The receptors shown here come from an adult who received the AZD1222 COVID-19 vaccine.

This clone was seen a few times. The chain joins TRBV4-1 to TRBJ2-6; D remains ambiguous. This CDR3 contains 16 residues. Deletions cut 5 bases from V and 2 bases from J, with 13 bases between. Germline lookup yields CDR1 MGHRA and CDR2 YSYEKL. CDR3 protein: CASSSRTAPGANVLTF. CDR3 in DNA: TGCGCCAGCAGCTCCCGGACCGCCCCTGGGGCCAACGTCCTGACTTTC.

V gene TRBV9 combines with J gene TRBJ2-2, with 8 nucleotides matching TRBD2. Germline trimming cut 3 bases from V and 2 bases from J; bases unmatched to any gene: 3. Germline values: CDR1 SGDLS, CDR2 YYNGEE. This CDR3 spans 15 amino acids. This CDR3 is CASSGTSGNTGELFF. CDR3 DNA: TGTGCCAGCAGCGGCACTAGCGGAAACACCGGGGAGCTGTTTTTT. The complete variable domain, with remaining parts taken from reference TRBV9 and TRBJ2-2, reads DSGVTQTPKHLITATGQRVTLRCSPRSGDLSVYWYQQSLDQGLQFLIQYYNGEERAKGNILERFSAQQFPDLHSELNLSSLELGDSALYFCASSGTSGNTGELFFGEGSRLTVL.

The chain has TRBV5-1 and TRBJ2-5; 11 bases are shared with TRBD2. CDR1 and CDR2 (germline): SGHRS, YFSETQ. V lost 4 bases and J lost 3; bases outside the gene matches: 8. This CDR3 region has 16 residues. The CDR3 coding sequence is TGCGCCAGCAGCGAAATAGCGGGGGGGCCGGAAGAGACCCAGTACTTC. This encodes CASSEIAGGPEETQYF.

This clone has more than one count but fewer than ten. The chain uses TRBV7-2 and TRBJ2-7; D possibly uses TRBD1 or TRBD2 (5 bases each). With 6 bases removed from V and 4 bases from J, the gap between germline ends came to 19 bases. Germline V gives CDR1 SGHTA, CDR2 FQGNSA. This CDR3 has 15 residues. The CDR3 region is CASSKRGQGNYEQYF. CDR3 nucleotides: TGTGCCAGCAGTAAAAGAGGGCAGGGTAATTACGAGCAGTACTTC.

This sequence joins TRBV5-4 and TRBJ1-2; 12 positions match TRBD1. The CDR3 covers 16 residues. V gave up 5 bases and J gave up 8 bases; unmatched junction bases: 13. The V gene's germline CDR1 is SGHNT and CDR2 YYREEE (reference sequence). Here the CDR3 reads CASSFTPGQGAQGYTF. The CDR3 region has the DNA TGTGCCAGCAGTTTCACCCCGGGACAGGGGGCGCAGGGCTACACCTTC.

The V and J genes are TRBV6-5 and TRBJ2-1; D not certain. The CDR3 runs to 12 residues. V was shortened by 6 bases and J by 8 bases, with 11 bases between the two germline ends. The germline V gene has CDR1 MNHEY and CDR2 SVGAGI. CDR3 sequence: CASSPTVYEQFF. The CDR3 DNA follows: TGTGCCAGCAGCCCGACCGTGTATGAGCAGTTCTTC.

This clone was seen once. The rearrangement links TRBV2 to TRBJ2-5, with 7 bases lining up with TRBD1. Germline CDR1 is SNHLY and CDR2 is FYNNEI. This CDR3 is built from 14 residues. J gave up 1 base and V 5 bases, and 4 bases lay outside the gene matches. The CDR3 coding sequence is TGTGCCAGCAGTACCGACAGGGCCCAAGAGACCCAGTACTTC. Translation gives CASSTDRAQETQYF.

The rearrangement joins TRBV15 to TRBJ1-1; maybe TRBD1 (5 bases). Trimming left V 5 bases short and J 4 bases short, with 14 bases between. The CDR3 loop spans 14 amino acids. Looked up from germline, CDR1 is LNHNV and CDR2 is YYDKDF (reference sequence). The CDR3 DNA reads as TGTGCCACCAGCGAGGGACTAGGCGCCACTGAAGCTTTCTTT. It is translated as CATSEGLGATEAFF.

The V gene is TRBV28, the J gene TRBJ2-4, with D perhaps TRBD2 (6 bases). There are 16 residues in the CDR3. Germline CDR1 MDHEN, CDR2 SYDVKM. Between the trimmed V and J ends, which lost 3 bases and 0 bases, there was a span of 12 bases. DNA of the CDR3: TGTGCCAGCAGTTTTTGGCGGGAACTAGCCAAAAACATTCAGTACTTC. Its translation is CASSFWRELAKNIQYF.

The sample holds one count of this clone. The rearrangement links TRBV6-5 to TRBJ2-7; D is possibly TRBD2 (5 bases). V was shortened by 5 bases and J by 6 bases, with 8 bases between the two germline ends. Germline V gene data show CDR1 as MNHEY and CDR2 as SVGAGI. The CDR3 is 11 residues long. This chain's CDR3 is CASSTGSEQYF. CDR3 DNA: TGTGCCAGCAGTACGGGGAGCGAGCAGTACTTC.

The chain couples TRBV5-1 to TRBJ1-6; D call uncertain. The germline CDR1 and CDR2 sequences are SGHRS and YFSETQ. Between the trimmed V and J ends, which lost 0 bases and 9 bases, there was a span of 4 bases. The CDR3 length is 12 residues. This CDR3 is CASSLGGSPLHF. The CDR3 bases are TGCGCCAGCAGCTTGGGGGGTTCACCCCTCCACTTT.